Below are 23 T cell receptor beta chains sequenced from a single sample in a study of CD8 T cell repertoires and HIV-1 epitope variants. Clones were read by immunoSEQ multiplex PCR, and TCRdb kept only the in-frame ones, dropping some. The profile covers about 5,600 clones, with approximately 60% appearing a single time and approximately 45% taken by the ten largest. These receptors have no identified antigens. The sample was cultured CD8+ T cells derived from PBMCs. The source of these receptors is a male donor with HIV.

This clone was detected once. The chain employs TRBV7-6 and TRBJ1-3; D remains unclear. Germline CDR1 and CDR2: SGHVS and FNYEAQ. Trimming removed 1 base at V and 0 bases at J, with 13 bases between. The CDR3 is 17 residues long. The CDR3 region is CASSLDDLKPSGNTIYF. CDR3 in DNA: TGTGCCAGCAGCTTAGACGACCTTAAACCCTCTGGAAACACCATATATTTT.

J is TRBJ1-1 and V is TRBV2; TRBD1 aligns across 7 bases. The V gene end was trimmed by 1 base and the J gene end by 1 base; junction bases not matched to a gene: 6. The CDR3 extends over 16 amino acids. CDR1 and CDR2 from the germline V gene are SNHLY and FYNNEI. This CDR3 reads CASSEDLGTANTEAFF. DNA of the CDR3: TGTGCCAGCAGTGAAGATCTGGGGACAGCGAACACTGAAGCTTTCTTT.

This rearrangement joins TRBV9 to TRBJ2-7; tentative D call: TRBD1 (6 bases). CDR1 and CDR2 (germline): SGDLS, YYNGEE. The CDR3 totals 16 residues. V was pared by 4 bases and J by 2 bases, with 19 bases between. The CDR3: CASSPTPGQLAYEQYF. CDR3 DNA sequence: TGTGCCAGCAGCCCCACCCCTGGACAGTTAGCCTACGAGCAGTACTTC. Full variable domain (outside the CDR3, taken from reference TRBV9 and TRBJ2-7): DSGVTQTPKHLITATGQRVTLRCSPRSGDLSVYWYQQSLDQGLQFLIQYYNGEERAKGNILERFSAQQFPDLHSELNLSSLELGDSALYFCASSPTPGQLAYEQYFGPGTRLTVT.

The chain combines TRBV7-9 with TRBJ2-3; 7 bases align to TRBD1. Germline CDR1 SEHNR, CDR2 FQNEAQ (reference sequence). The CDR3 consists of 15 residues. V shed 5 bases, J shed 3 bases, and the junction held 8 bases outside the gene matches. The CDR3 loop reads CASSPRQGRTDTQYF. The CDR3 DNA is TGTGCCAGCAGCCCTCGACAGGGAAGGACAGATACGCAGTATTTT.

This chain joins TRBV28 and TRBJ1-2; possibly TRBD1 for D (5 bases). The germline CDR1 and CDR2 sequences are MDHEN and SYDVKM. This CDR3 has 12 residues. V lost 6 bases and J 6 bases, leaving 11 bases between the germline ends. The CDR3 DNA is TGTGCCAGCAGCCCCCTGGGGGATGGCTACACCTTC. Translating it yields CASSPLGDGYTF.

This chain joins TRBV6-5 and TRBJ2-5, with 8 bases identical to TRBD1. CDR1 is MNHEY, CDR2 SVGAGI, per germline. V gave up 2 bases and J gave up 4 bases; unmatched junction bases: 6. This CDR3 is 15 amino acids long. The CDR3 sequence is CASSYGRTGLETQYF. CDR3 DNA: TGTGCCAGCAGTTACGGGAGGACAGGGCTAGAGACCCAGTACTTC.

The chain links TRBV28 to TRBJ2-3, with a weak D call TRBD1 (5 bases). V lost 8 bases and J lost 3, with 9 bases in between. Germline V CDR1 and CDR2: MDHEN, SYDVKM. CDR3 length equals 12 residues. In DNA, the CDR3 is TGTGCCAGCTGGGGCGAGACAGATACGCAGTATTTT. It is translated as CASWGETDTQYF.

The chain recombines TRBV9 with TRBJ2-7; TRBD1 aligns across 9 bases. Germline CDR1 is SGDLS and CDR2 is YYNGEE. The CDR3 is 15 residues long. V dropped 4 bases and J dropped 1; count of bases not matched to a gene: 6. Here the CDR3 reads CASSPTGGKSYEQYF. CDR3 in DNA: TGTGCCAGCAGCCCCACAGGGGGCAAATCCTACGAGCAGTACTTC.

This chain uses TRBV28 with TRBJ1-1; 7 nucleotides agree with TRBD1. The junction had 12 bases not matched to a gene; V was cut back by 3 bases and J by 5 bases. CDR3 length equals 16 residues. CDR1 and CDR2 (germline): MDHEN, SYDVKM. This CDR3 reads CASSFLAGGGKTEAFF. In DNA, the CDR3 is TGTGCCAGCAGTTTTCTGGCAGGGGGGGGTAAGACTGAAGCTTTCTTT.

The CDR3 is CASSSMERTIETQYF. The CDR3 DNA is TGTGCCAGCAGCTCGATGGAAAGAACCATAGAGACCCAGTACTTC. J is TRBJ2-5 and V is TRBV7-8; D unresolved. V lost 4 bases and J lost 4, with 16 bases in between. Germline values: CDR1 SGHVS, CDR2 FQNEAQ. The CDR3 totals 15 residues.

This rearrangement joins TRBV7-6 to TRBJ2-4; D not resolved. There are 16 residues in the CDR3. Germline V gives CDR1 SGHVS, CDR2 FNYEAQ. V lost 1 base and J lost 1, with 11 bases in between. In nucleotides, the CDR3 is TGTGCCAGCAGCTTAGTTACGATAGGGGCCAAAAACATTCAGTACTTC. It translates to CASSLVTIGAKNIQYF.

The gene calls are TRBV19 and TRBJ2-1; TRBD2 aligns across 8 bases. Germline values: CDR1 LNHDA, CDR2 SQIVND (reference sequence). After removal of 1 base from V and 8 bases from J, the junction contained 7 bases not matched to a gene. This CDR3 is built from 15 residues. CDR3 coding DNA: TGTGCCAGTAGTATAGGGGGTAGCGGGAACGATGAGCAGTTCTTC. This gives the protein CASSIGGSGNDEQFF.

This clone has only a few counts. The rearrangement joins TRBV25-1 to TRBJ1-2; D remains ambiguous. There are 15 residues in the CDR3. CDR1 MGHDK and CDR2 SYGVNS come from the germline V gene. V was pared by 1 base and J by 3 bases, with 12 bases between. The CDR3 coding sequence is TGTGCCAGCAGTGAATCTGCGGGAATGGACTATGGCTACACCTTC. Protein: CASSESAGMDYGYTF.

This clone came up a few times. This chain uses TRBV6-5 with TRBJ2-7; possible D gene TRBD2, 6 bases. CDR1 MNHEY and CDR2 SVGAGI come from the germline V gene. This CDR3 contains 15 residues. The V and J ends lost 0 bases and 0 bases respectively, with 9 bases between them. The CDR3 DNA sequence: TGTGCCAGCAGTTACTCGGAGGGAAGCTCCTACGAGCAGTACTTC. Its protein product is CASSYSEGSSYEQYF.

The V call is TRBV5-5, the J call TRBJ2-1; D uncertain. V lost 2 bases and J 3 bases, leaving 6 bases between the germline ends. This CDR3 has 13 amino acids. In germline, CDR1 is SGHKS, CDR2 YYEKEE (reference sequence). CDR3 in amino acids: CASSFGSYNEQFF. CDR3 sequence (DNA): TGTGCCAGCAGCTTCGGCAGCTACAATGAGCAGTTCTTC. The full variable domain, completed using reference TRBV5-5 and TRBJ2-1, is DAGVTQSPTHLIKTRGQQVTLRCSPISGHKSVSWYQQVLGQGPQFIFQYYEKEERGRGNFPDRFSARQFPNYSSELNVNALLLGDSALYLCASSFGSYNEQFFGPGTRLTVL.

The chain combines TRBV19 with TRBJ2-1; 8 nucleotides match TRBD1. The V gene's germline CDR1 is LNHDA and CDR2 SQIVND (reference sequence). CDR3 length: 16 residues. J lost 8 bases, V lost 8 bases, and 17 bases had no gene match. The CDR3 region has the DNA TGTGCCAGTGGGAATTCCGGGACAGGAGGGGAACATGAGCAGTTCTTC. Translating it yields CASGNSGTGGEHEQFF. Looking up the rest from reference TRBV19 and TRBJ2-1 gives the full variable domain: DGGITQSPKYLFRKEGQNVTLSCEQNLNHDAMYWYRQDPGQGLRLIYYSQIVNDFQKGDIAEGYSVSREKKESFPLTVTSAQKNPTAFYLCASGNSGTGGEHEQFFGPGTRLTVL.

This clone occurred once. The J gene is TRBJ1-6, the V gene TRBV28, with D possibly TRBD1 on 5 matching bases. The CDR3 contains 14 residues. The V gene lost 10 bases and the J gene lost 9 bases, with 19 bases spanning the gap. Germline CDR1 and CDR2: MDHEN and SYDVKM. The CDR3 region is CATTGGVAGSPLHF. CDR3 nucleotide sequence: TGTGCCACCACCGGGGGGGTAGCAGGTTCACCCCTCCACTTT.

The V call is TRBV27, the J call TRBJ1-5, with TRBD1 as a possible D gene (5 bases). This CDR3 contains 15 residues. Trimming cost V 5 bases and J 5 bases, with 16 bases left between them. Germline CDR1 and CDR2: MNHEY and SMNVEV (reference sequence). The CDR3 protein is CASSPSWGRHQPQHF. CDR3 nucleotides: TGTGCCAGCAGTCCCAGTTGGGGGAGGCATCAGCCCCAGCATTTT.

V gene TRBV2 combines with J gene TRBJ1-2, with D unclear. The CDR3 totals 14 residues. Trimming cost V 4 bases and J 0 bases, with 9 bases left between them. Germline loops: CDR1 SNHLY, CDR2 FYNNEI. CDR3 nucleotide sequence: TGTGCCAGCAGTGGTCAGGAAGCTAACTATGGCTACACCTTC. Translated, it gives CASSGQEANYGYTF.

The chain combines TRBV7-8 with TRBJ2-3; D is possibly TRBD2 (5 bases). From germline, CDR1 is SGHVS and CDR2 FQNEAQ. The CDR3 runs 13 residues. V lost 4 bases and J lost 3, with 8 bases in between. The CDR3 DNA is TGTGCCAGCAGCTCGGACTTGACAGATACGCAGTATTTT. It is translated as CASSSDLTDTQYF.

This clone was recorded only once. The gene calls are TRBV6-1 and TRBJ2-1; 10 bases line up with TRBD2. V lost 8 bases, J lost 3 bases, and 7 bases stayed unmatched. The CDR3 is 15 amino acids. Germline V lookup: CDR1 MNHNS, CDR2 SASEGT. CDR3: CASAGLADVYNEQFF. The CDR3 nucleotides read TGTGCCAGCGCCGGACTAGCGGACGTCTACAATGAGCAGTTCTTC.

The chain carries TRBV7-9 and TRBJ2-1; 12 positions agree with TRBD2. V shed 5 bases, J shed 5 bases, and the junction held 4 bases outside the gene matches. Germline CDR1 and CDR2: SEHNR and FQNEAQ (reference sequence). CDR3 length: 15 amino acids. The CDR3: CASSRGLAGNNEQFF. In nucleotides, the CDR3 is TGTGCCAGCAGCCGAGGACTAGCGGGGAACAATGAGCAGTTCTTC.

With respect to this clone: In the same sample, other DNA sequences code for this CDR3. The chain links TRBV5-4 to TRBJ1-2, with TRBD1 matching 9 bases. Looked up from germline, CDR1 is SGHNT and CDR2 is YYREEE (reference sequence). V trimming: 2 bases; J trimming: 6 bases; junction bases outside the gene matches: 2. This CDR3 contains 13 residues. CDR3 region: CASSFRTGDGYTF. The DNA of the CDR3 is TGTGCCAGCAGCTTTAGGACAGGGGATGGCTACACCTTC. The variable domain in full, completed from reference TRBV5-4 and TRBJ1-2, reads ETGVTQSPTHLIKTRGQQVTLRCSSQSGHNTVSWYQQALGQGPQFIFQYYREEENGRGNFPPRFSGLQFPNYSSELNVNALELDDSALYLCASSFRTGDGYTFGSGTRLTVV.